This TCR beta chain was captured by sequencing in a study of cytomegalovirus exposure and HLA in healthy donors. The ends lost 3 bases at V and 8 bases at J; junction bases unmatched: 11. Germline-derived CDR1 and CDR2 are MDHEN and SYDVKM. The CDR3 totals 15 residues. The PCR employed 60 Vbeta primers together with 13 Jbeta primers. The method was immunoSEQ multiplex PCR; TCRdb's version includes in-frame clones alone and lacks a portion of them. The sample consists of about 76,000 clones, 70% to 80% of them appearing once. The sample consisted of PBMCs. This receptor was taken from a man younger than 40 in good health and CMV-seronegative. The chain has TRBV28 and TRBJ1-2, with TRBD1 matching over 8 bases. As DNA, the CDR3 is TGTGCCAGCAGTTTCCGGGACAGGCCCAACGGAGGCTACACCTTC. Its protein product is CASSFRDRPNGGYTF.